Sequencing of this TCR beta chain was carried out in a study of technical replicates of blood from a handful of donors. This clone turned up a few times. One junction end does not reproduce the germline sequence, and a read error may be involved. Measured with immunoSEQ multiplex PCR; TCRdb has only the in-frame clones, and not every one. The sample lists tens of thousands of clones; about 90% were seen once. CDR3 length: 13 residues. Germline V lookup: CDR1 SGHAT, CDR2 FQNNGV. This sequence originates from a human donor in good health. The V gene is TRBV11-2, the J gene TRBJ1-1; TRBD1 matches at 7 bases. The sample taken for sequencing was T cells isolated from PBMCs. The CDR3 DNA is TGTGCCAGCAGCATAGACAGGGACACTGAAGCTTTCTTT. It specifies CASSIDRDTEAFF.